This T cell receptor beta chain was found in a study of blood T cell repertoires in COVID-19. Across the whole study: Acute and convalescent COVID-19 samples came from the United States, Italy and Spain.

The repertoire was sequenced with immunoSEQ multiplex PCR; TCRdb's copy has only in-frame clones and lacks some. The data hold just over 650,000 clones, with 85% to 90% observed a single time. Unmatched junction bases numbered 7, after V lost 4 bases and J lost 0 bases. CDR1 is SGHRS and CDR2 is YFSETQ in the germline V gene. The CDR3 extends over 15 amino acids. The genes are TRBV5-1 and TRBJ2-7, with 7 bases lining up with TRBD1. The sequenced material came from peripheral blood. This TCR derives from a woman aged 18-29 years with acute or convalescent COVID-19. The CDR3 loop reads CASSPGQLSSYEQYF. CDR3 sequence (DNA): TGCGCCAGCAGCCCGGGACAGTTAAGCTCCTACGAGCAGTACTTC.